This TCR beta chain originates from a study of blood T cell repertoires in COVID-19. Study overall: The United States, Italy and Spain provided the acute and convalescent COVID-19 samples. Sources were T cells, B-cell-depleted T cells, or PBMCs; the material itself was cDNA or gDNA.

Per the study methods: Estimated nucleated cell counts came from reference gene primer amplification. TCRdb's copy holds only in-frame clones and misses some; the assay was immunoSEQ multiplex PCR. V and J calls and clone size are copied from that table; D and trimming were computed from the DNA. The repertoire holds roughly 140,000 clones, with 88% as singletons. V was trimmed by 0 bases and J by 0 bases, leaving 12 bases between them. The CDR3 consists of 17 residues. CDR1 is SGHRS and CDR2 is YFSETQ in the germline V gene. The source of this sequence is a woman aged 45 to 65 with acute or convalescent COVID-19. Sequencing was done on a sample of peripheral blood. The chain has TRBV5-1 and TRBJ1-4; D remains ambiguous. CDR3 sequence reads: CASSLEVTSATNEKLFF. CDR3 bases: TGCGCCAGCAGCTTGGAAGTCACTTCGGCAACTAATGAAAAACTGTTTTTT.